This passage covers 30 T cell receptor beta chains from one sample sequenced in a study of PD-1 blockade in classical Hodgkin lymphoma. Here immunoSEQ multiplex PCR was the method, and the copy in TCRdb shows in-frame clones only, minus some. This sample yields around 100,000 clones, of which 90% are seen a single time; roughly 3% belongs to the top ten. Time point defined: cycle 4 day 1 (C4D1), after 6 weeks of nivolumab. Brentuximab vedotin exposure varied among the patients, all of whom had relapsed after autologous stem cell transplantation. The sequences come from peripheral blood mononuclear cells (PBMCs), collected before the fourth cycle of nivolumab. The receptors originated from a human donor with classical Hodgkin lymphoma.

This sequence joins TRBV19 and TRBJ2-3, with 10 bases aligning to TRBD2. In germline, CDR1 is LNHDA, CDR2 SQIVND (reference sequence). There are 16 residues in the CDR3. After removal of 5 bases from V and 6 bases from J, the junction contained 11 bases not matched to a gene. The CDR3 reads CASSWFSGGAWDTQYF. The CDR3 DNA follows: TGTGCCAGTAGTTGGTTCAGCGGGGGGGCCTGGGATACGCAGTATTTT. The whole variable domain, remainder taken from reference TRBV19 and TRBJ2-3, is DGGITQSPKYLFRKEGQNVTLSCEQNLNHDAMYWYRQDPGQGLRLIYYSQIVNDFQKGDIAEGYSVSREKKESFPLTVTSAQKNPTAFYLCASSWFSGGAWDTQYFGPGTRLTVL.

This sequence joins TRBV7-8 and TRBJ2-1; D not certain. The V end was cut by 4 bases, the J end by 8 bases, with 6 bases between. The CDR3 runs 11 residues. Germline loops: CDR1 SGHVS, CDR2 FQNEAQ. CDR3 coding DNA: TGTGCCAGCAGCTCCGGGCATGAGCAGTTCTTC. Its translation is CASSSGHEQFF.

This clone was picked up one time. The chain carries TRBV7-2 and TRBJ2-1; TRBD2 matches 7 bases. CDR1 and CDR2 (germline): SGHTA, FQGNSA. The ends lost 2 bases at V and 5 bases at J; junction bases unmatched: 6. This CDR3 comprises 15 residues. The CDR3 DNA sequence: TGTGCCAGCAGCTTACGCGGGGGACTCGACAATGAGCAGTTCTTC. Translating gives CASSLRGGLDNEQFF.

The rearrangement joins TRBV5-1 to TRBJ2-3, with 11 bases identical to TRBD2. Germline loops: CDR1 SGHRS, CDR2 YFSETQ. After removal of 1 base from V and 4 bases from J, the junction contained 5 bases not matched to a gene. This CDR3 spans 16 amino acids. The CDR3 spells CASSLLAGGIADTQYF. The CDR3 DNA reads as TGCGCCAGCAGCTTGCTAGCGGGGGGCATCGCAGATACGCAGTATTTT.

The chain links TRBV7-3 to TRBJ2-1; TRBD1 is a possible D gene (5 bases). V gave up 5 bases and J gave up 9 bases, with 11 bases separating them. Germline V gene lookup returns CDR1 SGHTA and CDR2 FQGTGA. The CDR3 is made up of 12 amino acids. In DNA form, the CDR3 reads TGTGCCAGCAGCCCAGGGCCTTTTGAGCAGTTCTTC. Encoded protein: CASSPGPFEQFF.

CDR3 sequence reads: CSVGGYNEQFF. CDR3 bases: TGCAGCGTCGGCGGGTACAATGAGCAGTTCTTC. The genes are TRBV29-1 and TRBJ2-1; perhaps TRBD2 as D (5 bases). CDR3 length equals 11 residues. Germline CDR1 SQVTM, CDR2 ANQGSEA. Trimming shortened V by 6 bases and J by 4 bases, and 7 bases separated the two germline ends.

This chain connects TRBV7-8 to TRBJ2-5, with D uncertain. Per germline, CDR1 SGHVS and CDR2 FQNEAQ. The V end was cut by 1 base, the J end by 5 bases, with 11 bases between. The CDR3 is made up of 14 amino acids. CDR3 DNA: TGTGCCAGCAGCTTAGTTTTCACCGGTGAGACCCAGTACTTC. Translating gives CASSLVFTGETQYF.

CDR3 nucleotide sequence: TGCGCCAGCAGCGAACTACTAGCGGGGGGCCCTTCTAGCACAGATACGCAGTATTTT. It specifies CASSELLAGGPSSTDTQYF. The chain links TRBV5-1 to TRBJ2-3; 12 bases align to TRBD2. The J segment lost 0 bases and the V segment lost 4 bases, leaving 12 bases of the junction unmatched. The germline V gene has CDR1 SGHRS and CDR2 YFSETQ. This CDR3 contains 19 residues.

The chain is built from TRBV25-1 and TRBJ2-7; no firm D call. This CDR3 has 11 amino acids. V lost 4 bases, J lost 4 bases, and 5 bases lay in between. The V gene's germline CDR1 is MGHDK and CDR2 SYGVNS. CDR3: CASSGGYEQYF. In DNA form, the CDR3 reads TGTGCCAGCAGTGGTGGGTACGAGCAGTACTTC.

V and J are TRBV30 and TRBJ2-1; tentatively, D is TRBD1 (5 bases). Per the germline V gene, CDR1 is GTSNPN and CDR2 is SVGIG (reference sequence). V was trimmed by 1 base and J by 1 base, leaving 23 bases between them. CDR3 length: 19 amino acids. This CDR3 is CAWSGTPRVPGGSYNEQFF. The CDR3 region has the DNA TGTGCCTGGAGTGGGACACCCCGGGTCCCTGGTGGATCCTACAATGAGCAGTTCTTC. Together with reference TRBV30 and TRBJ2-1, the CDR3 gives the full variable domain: SQTIHQWPATLVQPVGSPLSLECTVEGTSNPNLYWYRQAAGRGLQLLFYSVGIGQISSEVPQNLSASRPQDRQFILSSKKLLLSDSGFYLCAWSGTPRVPGGSYNEQFFGPGTRLTVL.

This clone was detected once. CDR3 sequence reads: CASSIGTINTEAFF. The CDR3 DNA sequence: TGTGCCAGTAGTATTGGGACAATAAACACTGAAGCTTTCTTT. This chain uses TRBV19 with TRBJ1-1, with D maybe TRBD1 (6 bases). Trimming shortened V by 3 bases and J by 2 bases, and 10 bases separated the two germline ends. From germline, CDR1 is LNHDA and CDR2 SQIVND (reference sequence). The CDR3 sequence is 14 residues long.

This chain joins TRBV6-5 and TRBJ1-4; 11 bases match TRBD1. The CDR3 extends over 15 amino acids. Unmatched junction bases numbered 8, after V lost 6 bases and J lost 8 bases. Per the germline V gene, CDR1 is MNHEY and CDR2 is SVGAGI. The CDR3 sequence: CASSPGTGGREKLFF. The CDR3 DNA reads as TGTGCCAGCAGCCCCGGGACAGGGGGTAGAGAAAAACTGTTTTTT.

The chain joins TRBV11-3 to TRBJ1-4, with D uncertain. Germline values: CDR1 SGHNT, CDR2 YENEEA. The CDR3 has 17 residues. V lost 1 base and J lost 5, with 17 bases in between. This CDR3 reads CASSLGLSQTGNEKLFF. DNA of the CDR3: TGTGCCAGCAGCTTAGGTCTAAGTCAGACTGGGAATGAAAAACTGTTTTTT. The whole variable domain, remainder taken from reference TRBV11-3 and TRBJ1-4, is EAGVVQSPRYKIIEKKQPVAFWCNPISGHNTLYWYLQNLGQGPELLIRYENEEAVDDSQLPKDRFSAERLKGVDSTLKIQPAELGDSAVYLCASSLGLSQTGNEKLFFGSGTQLSVL.

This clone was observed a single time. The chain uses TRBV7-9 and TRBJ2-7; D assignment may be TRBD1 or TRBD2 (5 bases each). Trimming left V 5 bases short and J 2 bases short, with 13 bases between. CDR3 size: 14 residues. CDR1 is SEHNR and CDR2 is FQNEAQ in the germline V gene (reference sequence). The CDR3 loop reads CASSPGPLPYEQYF. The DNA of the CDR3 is TGTGCCAGCAGCCCGGGACCGCTGCCCTACGAGCAGTACTTC.

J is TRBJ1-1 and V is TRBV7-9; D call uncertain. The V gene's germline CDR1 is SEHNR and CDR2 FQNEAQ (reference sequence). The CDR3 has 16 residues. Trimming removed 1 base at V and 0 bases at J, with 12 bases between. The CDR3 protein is CASSLGAGSMNTEAFF. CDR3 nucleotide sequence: TGTGCCAGCAGCTTAGGGGCCGGGAGCATGAACACTGAAGCTTTCTTT.

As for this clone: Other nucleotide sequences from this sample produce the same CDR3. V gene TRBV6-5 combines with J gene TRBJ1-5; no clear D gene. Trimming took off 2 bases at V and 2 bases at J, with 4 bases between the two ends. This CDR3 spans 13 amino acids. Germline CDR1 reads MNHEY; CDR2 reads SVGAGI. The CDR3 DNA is TGTGCCAGCAGTTACGGGGGCAATCAGCCCCAGCATTTT. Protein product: CASSYGGNQPQHF.

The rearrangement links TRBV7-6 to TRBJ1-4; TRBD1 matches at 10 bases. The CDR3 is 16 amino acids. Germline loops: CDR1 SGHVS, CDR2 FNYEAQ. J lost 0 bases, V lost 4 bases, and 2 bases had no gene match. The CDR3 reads CASSYGTGATNEKLFF. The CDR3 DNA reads TGTGCCAGCAGCTATGGGACAGGGGCAACTAATGAAAAACTGTTTTTT. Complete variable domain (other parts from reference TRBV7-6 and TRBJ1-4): GAGVSQSPRYKVTKRGQDVALRCDPISGHVSLYWYRQALGQGPEFLTYFNYEAQQDKSGLPNDRFSAERPEGSISTLTIQRTEQRDSAMYRCASSYGTGATNEKLFFGSGTQLSVL.

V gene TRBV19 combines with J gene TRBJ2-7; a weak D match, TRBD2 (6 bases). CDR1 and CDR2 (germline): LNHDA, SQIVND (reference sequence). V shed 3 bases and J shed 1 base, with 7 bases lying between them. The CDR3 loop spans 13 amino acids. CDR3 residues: CASSIGGSYEQYF. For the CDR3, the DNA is TGTGCCAGTAGTATCGGGGGTTCCTACGAGCAGTACTTC. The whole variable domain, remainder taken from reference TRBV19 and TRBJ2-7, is DGGITQSPKYLFRKEGQNVTLSCEQNLNHDAMYWYRQDPGQGLRLIYYSQIVNDFQKGDIAEGYSVSREKKESFPLTVTSAQKNPTAFYLCASSIGGSYEQYFGPGTRLTVT.

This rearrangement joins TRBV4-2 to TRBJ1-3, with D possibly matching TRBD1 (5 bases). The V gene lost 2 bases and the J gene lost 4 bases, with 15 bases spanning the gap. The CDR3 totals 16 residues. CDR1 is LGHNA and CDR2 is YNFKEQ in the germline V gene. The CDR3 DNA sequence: TGTGCCAGCAGCCAAAATCCCGCCAGGGCAGGAAACACCATATATTTT. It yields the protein CASSQNPARAGNTIYF.

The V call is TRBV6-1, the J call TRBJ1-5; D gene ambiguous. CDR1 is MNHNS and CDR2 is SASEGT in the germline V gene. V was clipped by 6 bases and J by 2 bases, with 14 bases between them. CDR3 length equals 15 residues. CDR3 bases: TGTGCCAGCAGAGGGATTTCCTTTGGCAATCAGCCCCAGCATTTT. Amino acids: CASRGISFGNQPQHF.

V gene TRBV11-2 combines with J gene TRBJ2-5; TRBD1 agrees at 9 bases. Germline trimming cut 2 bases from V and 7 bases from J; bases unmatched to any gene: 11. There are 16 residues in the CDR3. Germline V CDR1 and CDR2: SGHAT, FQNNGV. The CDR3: CASSLYQQGAVGTQYF. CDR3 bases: TGTGCCAGCAGCTTATATCAACAGGGGGCTGTAGGGACCCAGTACTTC.

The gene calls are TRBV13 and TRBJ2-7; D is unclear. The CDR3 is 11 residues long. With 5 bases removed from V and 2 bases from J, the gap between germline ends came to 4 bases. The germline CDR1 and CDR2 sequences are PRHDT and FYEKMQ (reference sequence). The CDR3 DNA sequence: TGTGCCAGCAGCAACGCCTACGAGCAGTACTTC. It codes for CASSNAYEQYF.

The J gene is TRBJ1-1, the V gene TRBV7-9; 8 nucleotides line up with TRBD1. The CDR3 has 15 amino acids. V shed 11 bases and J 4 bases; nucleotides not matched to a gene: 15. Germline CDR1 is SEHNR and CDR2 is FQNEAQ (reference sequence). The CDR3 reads CADQGALHWGTEAFF. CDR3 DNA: TGTGCCGACCAGGGGGCACTGCATTGGGGCACTGAAGCTTTCTTT. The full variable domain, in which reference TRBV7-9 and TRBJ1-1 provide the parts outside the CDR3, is DTGVSQNPRHKITKRGQNVTFRCDPISEHNRLYWYRQTLGQGPEFLTYFQNEAQLEKSRLLSDRFSAERPKGSFSTLEIQRTEQGDSAMYLCADQGALHWGTEAFFGQGTRLTVV.

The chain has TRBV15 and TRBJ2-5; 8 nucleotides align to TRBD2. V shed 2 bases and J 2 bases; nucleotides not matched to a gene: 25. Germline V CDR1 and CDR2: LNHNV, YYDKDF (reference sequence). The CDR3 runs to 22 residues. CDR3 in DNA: TGTGCCACCAGCAGACCAAAAGCCACCGCAGTAGGCGGGGGGAACCCTCAAGAGACCCAGTACTTC. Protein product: CATSRPKATAVGGGNPQETQYF.

In DNA form, the CDR3 reads TGTGCCAGCAGCGCGGATAGGGGGCGCGTGACCCAGTACTTC. Translation gives CASSADRGRVTQYF. The rearrangement uses TRBV9 and TRBJ2-5; 7 positions agree with TRBD1. Germline V gives CDR1 SGDLS, CDR2 YYNGEE. With 3 bases clipped from V and 7 bases from J, the junction kept 9 bases outside the gene matches. This CDR3 has 14 amino acids.

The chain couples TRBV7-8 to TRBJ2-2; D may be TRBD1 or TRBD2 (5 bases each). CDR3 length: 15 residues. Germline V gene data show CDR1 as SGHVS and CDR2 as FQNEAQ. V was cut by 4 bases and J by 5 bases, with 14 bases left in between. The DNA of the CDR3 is TGTGCCAGCAGCTCCTCCGGGACGGCGACCGGGGAGCTGTTTTTT. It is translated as CASSSSGTATGELFF.

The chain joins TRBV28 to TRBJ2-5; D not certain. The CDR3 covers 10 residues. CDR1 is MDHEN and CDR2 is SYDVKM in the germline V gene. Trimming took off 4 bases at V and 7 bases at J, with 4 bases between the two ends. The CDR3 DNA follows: TGTGCCAGCAGTTCAGGGACCCAGTACTTC. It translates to CASSSGTQYF.

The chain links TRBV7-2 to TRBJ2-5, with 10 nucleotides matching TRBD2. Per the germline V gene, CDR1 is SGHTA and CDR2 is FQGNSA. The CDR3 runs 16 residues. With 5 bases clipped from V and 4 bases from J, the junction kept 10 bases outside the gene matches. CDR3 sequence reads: CASSLRERGGGETQYF. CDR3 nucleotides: TGTGCCAGCAGCCTACGTGAGCGGGGGGGAGGAGAGACCCAGTACTTC.

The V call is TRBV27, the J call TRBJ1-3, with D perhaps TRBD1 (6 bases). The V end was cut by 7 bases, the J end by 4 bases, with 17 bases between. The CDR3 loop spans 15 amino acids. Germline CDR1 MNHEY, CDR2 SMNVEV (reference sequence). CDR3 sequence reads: CASTRRGGQGNTIYF. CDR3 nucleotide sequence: TGTGCCAGCACTCGACGAGGGGGGCAGGGAAACACCATATATTTT.

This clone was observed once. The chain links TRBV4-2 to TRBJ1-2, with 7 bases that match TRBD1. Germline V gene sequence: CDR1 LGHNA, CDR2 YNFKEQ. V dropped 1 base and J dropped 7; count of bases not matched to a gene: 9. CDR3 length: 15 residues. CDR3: CASSQAGQGGGGYTF. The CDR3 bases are TGTGCCAGCAGCCAAGCCGGGCAGGGGGGTGGTGGCTACACCTTC.